The 6 T cell receptor beta chains below come from one sample, sequenced in a study of T cell responses to AZD1222 COVID-19 vaccine. Libraries were prepared by immunoSEQ multiplex PCR; TCRdb keeps only in-frame clonotypes and omits some of them. The table includes under 200,000 clones, 88% detected once. The input for sequencing was peripheral blood, taken on day 0 of AZD1222 vaccination. These TCRs come from an adult in good health.

This chain joins TRBV7-8 and TRBJ1-1; possible D gene TRBD1, 5 bases. V lost 2 bases, J lost 0 bases, and 10 bases lay in between. Looked up from germline, CDR1 is SGHVS and CDR2 is FQNEAQ. This CDR3 has 15 residues. The CDR3 DNA is TGTGCCAGCAGCTTAATCAGGGATGTGAACACTGAAGCTTTCTTT. Amino acids: CASSLIRDVNTEAFF.

The rearrangement links TRBV23-1 to TRBJ2-7; D is uncertain. Being an ORF, TRBV23-1 has a function that is uncertain. The CDR3 sequence is 16 residues long. V was pared by 3 bases and J by 0 bases, with 15 bases between. The CDR3 DNA reads as TGCGCCAGCAGTCAGGTAATAGGCCAAAGCTCCTACGAGCAGTACTTC. Its translation is CASSQVIGQSSYEQYF.

V gene TRBV19 combines with J gene TRBJ1-5; unclear D gene. V gave up 8 bases and J gave up 2 bases, with 10 bases separating them. The CDR3 spans 13 residues. The germline gives CDR1 LNHDA, CDR2 SQIVND (reference sequence). CDR3 sequence (DNA): TGTGCCAGTCGGGAGCCGGGCAATCAGCCCCAGCATTTT. It encodes CASREPGNQPQHF.

This clone was observed a single time. The rearrangement uses TRBV6-5 and TRBJ2-1; D ambiguous. Germline CDR1 reads MNHEY; CDR2 reads SVGAGI. The CDR3 has 12 residues. The V end lost 6 bases, the J end lost 11 bases, and 14 bases lay between the germline ends. The CDR3 DNA follows: TGTGCCAGCAGAGTAGACGAAGGCAAGCAGTTCTTC. Translation gives CASRVDEGKQFF.

This sequence joins TRBV5-1 and TRBJ1-1; maybe TRBD1 (5 bases). Germline CDR1 is SGHRS and CDR2 is YFSETQ. The CDR3 is made up of 13 amino acids. The V and J ends lost 0 bases and 7 bases respectively, with 10 bases between them. DNA of the CDR3: TGCGCCAGCAGCTTGGACCAGGGAGGTGAAGCTTTCTTT. Translating gives CASSLDQGGEAFF. Using reference TRBV5-1 and TRBJ1-1 for the parts outside the CDR3, the full variable domain is KAGVTQTPRYLIKTRGQQVTLSCSPISGHRSVSWYQQTPGQGLQFLFEYFSETQRNKGNFPGRFSGRQFSNSRSEMNVSTLELGDSALYLCASSLDQGGEAFFGQGTRLTVV.

The V call is TRBV7-6, the J call TRBJ1-3; D ambiguous. The CDR3 consists of 16 residues. Germline-derived CDR1 and CDR2 are SGHVS and FNYEAQ. The V gene lost 2 bases and the J gene lost 0 bases, with 11 bases spanning the gap. CDR3 nucleotide sequence: TGTGCCAGCAGCTTACTTATAGCCGGCTCTGGAAACACCATATATTTT. The encoded protein is CASSLLIAGSGNTIYF.